This T cell receptor beta chain was captured by sequencing in a study of CD4 T cells in relation to SARS-CoV-2 and coronaviruses. About the research overall: After 10 days of antigen culture, PBMC TCR beta CDR3s were sequenced.

Worth noting for this clone: Its antigen is as yet unknown.

Using immunoSEQ multiplex PCR, the repertoire was profiled, and TCRdb retains in-frame clones only, with some absent. The repertoire includes some 35,000 clones, less than 85% of them detected once, and over 4% sits in the top ten. For approximately eleven days, around 100,000 sorted CD4+ cells grew with T cell-depleted PBMCs and CEF. Overall study findings and caveats: Approximately 65% of donors had memory CD4+ clonotypes crossrecognizing SARS-CoV-2 and common cold coronavirus spike. Samples before the pandemic and after infection were not matched within any donor.

Sequencing input: naive CD4+ T cells from PBMCs, cultured in vitro. The sample's subset: naive CD4+ T cells isolated by negative enrichment. This clonotype was obtained from an adult with COVID-19.

The CDR3 DNA sequence: TGTGCCAGCAGCTTAGTCGGGCGGACCGACCAAGAGACCCAGTACTTC. Protein: CASSLVGRTDQETQYF. The rearrangement uses TRBV7-9 and TRBJ2-5; D remains unclear. Trimming removed 1 base from V and 0 bases from J, with 12 bases in between. The CDR3 totals 16 residues. CDR1 and CDR2 (germline): SEHNR, FQNEAQ (reference sequence).